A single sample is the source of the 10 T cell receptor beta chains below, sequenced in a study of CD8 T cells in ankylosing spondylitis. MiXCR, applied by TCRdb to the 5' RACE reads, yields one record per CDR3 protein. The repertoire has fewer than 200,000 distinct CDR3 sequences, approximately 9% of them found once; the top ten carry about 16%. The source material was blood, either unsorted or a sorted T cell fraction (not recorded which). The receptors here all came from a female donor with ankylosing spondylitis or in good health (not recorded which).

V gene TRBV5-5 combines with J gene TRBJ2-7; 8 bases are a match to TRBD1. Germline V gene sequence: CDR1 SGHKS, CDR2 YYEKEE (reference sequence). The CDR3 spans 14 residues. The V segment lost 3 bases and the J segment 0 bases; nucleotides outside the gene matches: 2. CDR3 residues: CASSSTGGSYEQYF. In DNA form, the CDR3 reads TGTGCCAGCAGCTCCACAGGGGGCTCCTACGAGCAGTACTTC.

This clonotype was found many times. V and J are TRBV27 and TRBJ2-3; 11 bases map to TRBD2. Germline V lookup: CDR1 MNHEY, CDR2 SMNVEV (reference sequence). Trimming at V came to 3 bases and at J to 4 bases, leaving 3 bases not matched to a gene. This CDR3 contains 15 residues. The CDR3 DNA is TGTGCCAGCAGTTTTTCTAGCGGGAGGTCAGATACGCAGTATTTT. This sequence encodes CASSFSSGRSDTQYF.

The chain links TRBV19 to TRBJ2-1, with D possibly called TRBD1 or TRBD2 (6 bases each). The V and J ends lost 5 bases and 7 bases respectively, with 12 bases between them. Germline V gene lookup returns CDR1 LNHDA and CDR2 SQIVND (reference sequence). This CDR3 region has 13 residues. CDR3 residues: CASSWGAGNEQFF. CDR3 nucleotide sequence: TGTGCCAGTAGTTGGGGGGCGGGGAATGAGCAGTTCTTC. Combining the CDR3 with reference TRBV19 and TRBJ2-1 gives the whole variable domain DGGITQSPKYLFRKEGQNVTLSCEQNLNHDAMYWYRQDPGQGLRLIYYSQIVNDFQKGDIAEGYSVSREKKESFPLTVTSAQKNPTAFYLCASSWGAGNEQFFGPGTRLTVL.

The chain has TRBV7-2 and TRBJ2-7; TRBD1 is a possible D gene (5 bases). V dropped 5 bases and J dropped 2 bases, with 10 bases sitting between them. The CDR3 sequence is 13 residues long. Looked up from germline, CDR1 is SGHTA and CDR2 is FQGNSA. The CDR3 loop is CASSHTGAYEQYF. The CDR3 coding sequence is TGTGCCAGCAGCCACACAGGAGCCTACGAGCAGTACTTC.

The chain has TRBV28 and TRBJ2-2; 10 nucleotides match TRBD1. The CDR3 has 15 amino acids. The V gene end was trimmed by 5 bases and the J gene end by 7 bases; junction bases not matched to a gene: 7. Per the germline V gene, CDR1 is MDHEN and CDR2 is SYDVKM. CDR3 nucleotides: TGTGCCAGCAGTCCCCGACAGGGGGCTGGCGGGGAGCTGTTTTTT. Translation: CASSPRQGAGGELFF.

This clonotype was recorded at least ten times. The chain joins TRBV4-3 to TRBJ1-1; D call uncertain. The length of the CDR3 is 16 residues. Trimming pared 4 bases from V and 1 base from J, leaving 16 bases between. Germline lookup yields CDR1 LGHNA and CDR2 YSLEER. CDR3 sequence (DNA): TGCGCCAGCAGCCTAGACCGGATGGCTGCGAACACTGAAGCTTTCTTT. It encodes CASSLDRMAANTEAFF.

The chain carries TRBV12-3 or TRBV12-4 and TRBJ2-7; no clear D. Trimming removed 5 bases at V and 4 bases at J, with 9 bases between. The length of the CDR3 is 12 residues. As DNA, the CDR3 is TGTGCCAGCAGTATGGACGGATACGAGCAGTACTTC. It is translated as CASSMDGYEQYF.

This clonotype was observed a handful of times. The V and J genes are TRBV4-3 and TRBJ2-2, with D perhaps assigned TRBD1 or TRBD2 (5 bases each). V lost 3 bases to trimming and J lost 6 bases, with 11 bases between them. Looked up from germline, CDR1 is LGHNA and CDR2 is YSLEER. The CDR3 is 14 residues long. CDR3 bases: TGCGCCAGCAGCCAGGGACCTGGCCCCGGGGAGCTGTTTTTT. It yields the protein CASSQGPGPGELFF.

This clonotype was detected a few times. CDR3: CASRFGRLQETQYF. CDR3 sequence (DNA): TGTGCCAGCAGATTCGGACGCCTACAAGAGACCCAGTACTTC. The rearrangement joins TRBV5-6 to TRBJ2-5; D is unclear. CDR3 size: 14 residues. The V gene's germline CDR1 is SGHDT and CDR2 YYEEEE. Trimming shortened V by 5 bases and J by 2 bases, and 13 bases separated the two germline ends.

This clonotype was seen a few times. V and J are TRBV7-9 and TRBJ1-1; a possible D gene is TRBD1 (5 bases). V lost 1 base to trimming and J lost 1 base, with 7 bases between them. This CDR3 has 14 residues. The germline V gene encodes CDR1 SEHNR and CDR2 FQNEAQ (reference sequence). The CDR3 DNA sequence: TGTGCCAGCAGCTTAGGGGGCAGGAACACTGAAGCTTTCTTT. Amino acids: CASSLGGRNTEAFF.